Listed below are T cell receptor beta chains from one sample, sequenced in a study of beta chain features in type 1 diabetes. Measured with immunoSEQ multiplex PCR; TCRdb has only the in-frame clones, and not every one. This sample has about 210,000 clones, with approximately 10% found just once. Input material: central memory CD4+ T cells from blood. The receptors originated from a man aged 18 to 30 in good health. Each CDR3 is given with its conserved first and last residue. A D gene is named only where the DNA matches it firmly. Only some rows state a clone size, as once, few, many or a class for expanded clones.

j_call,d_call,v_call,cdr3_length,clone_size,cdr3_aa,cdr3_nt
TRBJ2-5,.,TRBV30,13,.,CAWSRGNQETQYF,TGTGCCTGGAGTCGTGGGAATCAAGAGACCCAGTACTTC
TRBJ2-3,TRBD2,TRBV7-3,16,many,CASAGSGSPRSDTQYF,TGTGCCAGCGCAGGAAGCGGGAGCCCCAGGTCAGATACGCAGTATTTT
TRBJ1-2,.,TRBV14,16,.,CASSQGLRGALYGYTF,TGTGCCAGCAGCCAAGGTCTCAGGGGAGCGCTCTATGGCTACACCTTC
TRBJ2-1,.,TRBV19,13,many,CASRFSSYNEQFF,TGTGCCAGTAGGTTTAGCTCCTACAATGAGCAGTTCTTC
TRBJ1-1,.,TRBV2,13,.,CASSAGELTEAFF,TGTGCCAGCAGTGCGGGAGAGTTGACTGAAGCTTTCTTT
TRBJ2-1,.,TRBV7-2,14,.,CASSAPGVDNEQFF,TGTGCCAGCAGCGCCCCTGGCGTAGACAATGAGCAGTTCTTC
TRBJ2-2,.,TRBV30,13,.,CAWKPENTGELFF,TGTGCCTGGAAGCCCGAAAACACCGGGGAGCTGTTTTTT
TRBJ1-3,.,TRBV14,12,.,CASSQGGNTIYF,TGTGCCAGCAGCCAAGGGGGAAACACCATATATTTT
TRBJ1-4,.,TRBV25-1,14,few,CASRARATNEKLFF,TGTGCCAGCAGGGCTAGGGCAACTAATGAAAAACTGTTTTTT
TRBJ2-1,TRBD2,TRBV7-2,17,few,CASSHGTSGRTLDEQFF,TGTGCCAGCAGCCACGGGACTAGCGGGAGAACACTAGATGAGCAGTTCTTC
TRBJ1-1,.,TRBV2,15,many,CASSVSLSENTEAFF,TGTGCCAGCAGTGTAAGCCTTTCTGAGAACACTGAAGCTTTCTTT
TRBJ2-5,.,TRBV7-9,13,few,CASSLTSGETQYF,TGTGCCAGCAGCTTAACTTCAGGGGAGACCCAGTACTTC
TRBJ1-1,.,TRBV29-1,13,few,CSARVGGNTEAFF,TGCAGCGCCCGGGTGGGGGGGAACACTGAAGCTTTCTTT
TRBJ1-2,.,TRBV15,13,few,CATSRGEDSGYTF,TGTGCCACCAGCAGAGGGGAGGACAGTGGCTACACCTTC
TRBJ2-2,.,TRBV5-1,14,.,CASSLGLLTGELFF,TGCGCCAGCAGCTTGGGACTCCTCACCGGGGAGCTGTTTTTT
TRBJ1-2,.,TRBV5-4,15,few,CASSLGTVENYGYTF,TGTGCCAGCAGCTTGGGGACGGTTGAAAACTATGGCTACACCTTC
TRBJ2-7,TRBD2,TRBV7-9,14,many,CASSPTSGSYEQYF,TGTGCCAGCAGCCCTACTAGCGGGAGCTACGAGCAGTACTTC
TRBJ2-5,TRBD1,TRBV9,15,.,CASSAGGQGQETQYF,TGTGCCAGCAGCGCCGGAGGACAGGGTCAAGAGACCCAGTACTTC
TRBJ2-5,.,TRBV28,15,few,CASSSTKRYQETQYF,TGTGCCAGCAGCTCCACGAAGCGGTACCAAGAGACCCAGTACTTC
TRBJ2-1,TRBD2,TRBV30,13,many,CAWSGRADNEQFF,TGTGCCTGGAGCGGGAGGGCCGACAATGAGCAGTTCTTC
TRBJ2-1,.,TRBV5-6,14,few,CASSLKGGYNEQFF,TGTGCCAGCAGCTTGAAGGGGGGATACAATGAGCAGTTCTTC
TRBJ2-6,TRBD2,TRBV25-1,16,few,CASSERGAIGANVLTF,TGTGCCAGCAGTGAGCGGGGGGCTATTGGGGCCAACGTCCTGACTTTC
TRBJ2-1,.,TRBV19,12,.,CASSIASGEQFF,TGTGCCAGTAGTATTGCCAGCGGTGAGCAGTTCTTC
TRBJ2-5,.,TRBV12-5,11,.,CASGLYETQYF,TGTGCTAGTGGTTTGTATGAGACCCAGTACTTC
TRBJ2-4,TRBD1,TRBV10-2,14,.,CASARDRAKNIQYF,TGCGCCAGCGCTAGGGACAGGGCAAAAAACATTCAGTACTTC
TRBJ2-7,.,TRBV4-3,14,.,CASSQELGGYEQYF,TGCGCCAGCAGCCAAGAGCTGGGGGGCTACGAGCAGTACTTC
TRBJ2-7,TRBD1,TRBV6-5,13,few,CASSFSGTGFKYF,TGTGCCAGCAGCTTCTCCGGGACAGGGTTTAAGTACTTC
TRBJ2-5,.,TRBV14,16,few,CASSPIDRDPGETQYF,TGTGCCAGCAGCCCAATCGACCGGGACCCAGGGGAGACCCAGTACTTC
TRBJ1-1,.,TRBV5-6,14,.,CASSLAAWGTEAFF,TGTGCCAGCAGCTTGGCAGCGTGGGGCACTGAAGCTTTCTTT
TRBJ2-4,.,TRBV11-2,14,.,CASSLVSGKNIQYF,TGTGCCAGCAGCTTAGTATCAGGGAAAAACATTCAGTACTTC
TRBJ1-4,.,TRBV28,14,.,CASNPGGHGEKLFF,TGTGCCAGCAACCCCGGGGGGCATGGTGAAAAACTGTTTTTT
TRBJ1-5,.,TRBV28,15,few,CASSPDRFSNQPQHF,TGTGCCAGCAGTCCTGACAGGTTTAGCAATCAGCCCCAGCATTTT
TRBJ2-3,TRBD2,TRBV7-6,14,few,CASSLGLAPDTQYF,TGTGCCAGCAGCTTAGGACTAGCCCCAGATACGCAGTATTTT
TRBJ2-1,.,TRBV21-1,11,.,CASSPGLEQFF,TGTGCCAGCAGCCCGGGTCTTGAGCAGTTCTTC
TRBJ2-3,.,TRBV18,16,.,CASSPPLAVLSDTQYF,TGTGCCAGCTCACCACCGTTAGCGGTCCTATCTGATACGCAGTATTTT
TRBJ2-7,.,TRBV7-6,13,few,CASSLAPRDEQYF,TGTGCCAGCAGCTTAGCGCCCAGGGACGAGCAGTACTTC
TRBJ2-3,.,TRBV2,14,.,CASSSGPGRDTQYF,TGTGCCAGCAGCTCGGGACCTGGGCGGGATACGCAGTATTTT
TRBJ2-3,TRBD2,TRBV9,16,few,CASSVGTSGRTDTQYF,TGTGCCAGCAGCGTAGGGACTAGCGGGAGGACAGATACGCAGTATTTT
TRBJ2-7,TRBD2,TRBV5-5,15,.,CASSLPLADSYEQYF,TGTGCCAGCAGCTTGCCGCTAGCGGACTCCTACGAGCAGTACTTC
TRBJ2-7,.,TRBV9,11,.,CASSVGGEQYF,TGTGCCAGCAGCGTAGGGGGAGAGCAGTACTTC
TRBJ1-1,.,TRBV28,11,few,CASISGTEAFF,TGTGCCAGCATATCGGGGACTGAAGCTTTCTTT
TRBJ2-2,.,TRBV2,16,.,CASTQRQGFGSGELFF,TGTGCCAGCACCCAAAGGCAGGGCTTTGGATCGGGGGAGCTGTTTTTT
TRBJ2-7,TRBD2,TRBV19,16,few,CASRLHGRGSSYEQYF,TGTGCCAGTAGACTCCACGGGAGGGGAAGCTCCTACGAGCAGTACTTC
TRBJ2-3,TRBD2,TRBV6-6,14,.,CASRKTSGTDTQYF,TGTGCCAGCAGAAAGACTAGCGGGACAGATACGCAGTATTTT
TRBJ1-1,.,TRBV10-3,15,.,CAISEGQTDNAEAFF,TGTGCCATCAGTGAAGGACAGACGGACAACGCTGAAGCTTTCTTT
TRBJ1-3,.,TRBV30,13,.,CAWGVRSGNTIYF,TGTGCCTGGGGAGTCCGCTCTGGAAACACCATATATTTT
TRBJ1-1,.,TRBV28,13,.,CASYSRENTEAFF,TGTGCCAGCTACTCTAGGGAGAACACTGAAGCTTTCTTT
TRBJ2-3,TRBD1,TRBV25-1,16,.,CASSEMRQGSTDTQYF,TGTGCCAGCAGTGAGATGAGACAGGGAAGCACAGATACGCAGTATTTT
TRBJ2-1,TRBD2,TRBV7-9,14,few,CASSLGIAGDEQFF,TGTGCCAGCAGCTTGGGGATAGCGGGAGATGAGCAGTTCTTC